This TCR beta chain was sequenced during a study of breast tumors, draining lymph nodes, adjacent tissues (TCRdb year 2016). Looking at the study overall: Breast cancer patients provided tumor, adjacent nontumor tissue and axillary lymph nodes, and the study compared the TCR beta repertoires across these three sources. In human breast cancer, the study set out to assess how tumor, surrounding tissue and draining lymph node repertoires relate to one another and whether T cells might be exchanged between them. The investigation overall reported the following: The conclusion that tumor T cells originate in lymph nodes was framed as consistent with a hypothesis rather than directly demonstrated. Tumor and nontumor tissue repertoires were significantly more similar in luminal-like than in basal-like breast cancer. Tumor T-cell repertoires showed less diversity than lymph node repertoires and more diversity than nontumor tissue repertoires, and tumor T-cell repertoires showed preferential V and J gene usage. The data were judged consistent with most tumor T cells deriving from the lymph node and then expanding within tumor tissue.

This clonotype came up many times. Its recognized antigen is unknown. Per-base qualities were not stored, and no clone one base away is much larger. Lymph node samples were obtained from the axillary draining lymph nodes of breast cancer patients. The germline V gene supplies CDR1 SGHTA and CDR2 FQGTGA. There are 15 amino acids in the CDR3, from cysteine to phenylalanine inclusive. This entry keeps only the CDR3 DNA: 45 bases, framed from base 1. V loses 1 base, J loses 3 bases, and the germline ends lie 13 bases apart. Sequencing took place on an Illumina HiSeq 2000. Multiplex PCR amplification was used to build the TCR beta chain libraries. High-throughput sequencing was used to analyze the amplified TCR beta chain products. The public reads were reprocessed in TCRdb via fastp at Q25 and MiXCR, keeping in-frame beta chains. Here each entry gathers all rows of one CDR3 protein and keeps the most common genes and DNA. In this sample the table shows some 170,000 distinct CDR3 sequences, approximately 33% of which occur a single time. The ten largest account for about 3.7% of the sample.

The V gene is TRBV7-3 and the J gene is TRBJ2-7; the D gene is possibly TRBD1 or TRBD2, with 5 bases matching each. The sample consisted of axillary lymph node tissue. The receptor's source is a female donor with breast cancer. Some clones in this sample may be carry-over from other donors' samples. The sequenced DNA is TGTGCCAGCAGCTTAAACGGGGTTGGGGGCTACGAGCAGTACTTC. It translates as CASSLNGVGGYEQYF.